Listed below are T cell receptor beta chains from one sample, sequenced in a study of cytomegalovirus exposure and HLA in healthy donors. Produced via immunoSEQ multiplex PCR; TCRdb's table is partial and in-frame only. The table shows 150,000 to 200,000 clones, with over 80% occurring only once. Sequences were obtained from PBMCs. The origin of the receptors is a man aged 50 to 59 in good health and CMV-seropositive. Both conserved end residues are part of each CDR3. A D gene is named only where the DNA matches it firmly. Where a row states a size, it is once, few, many or the class of an expanded clone; other rows omit it.

D	V	J	size	CDR3	DNA
TRBD2	TRBV6-6	TRBJ2-7	-	CASTFSGGDSSYEQYF	TGTGCCAGCACCTTTAGTGGGGGGGATTCCTCCTACGAGCAGTACTTC
-	TRBV5-1	TRBJ2-1	-	CASSSQGLSYNEQFF	TGCGCCAGCAGTTCCCAGGGGCTCTCCTACAATGAGCAGTTCTTC
TRBD1	TRBV28	TRBJ2-6	once	CASSTGVPSGANVLTF	TGTGCCAGCAGTACAGGGGTTCCCTCTGGGGCCAACGTCCTGACTTTC
TRBD2	TRBV11-2	TRBJ2-1	-	CASSLTGWGRDYNEQFF	TGTGCCAGCAGCTTAACCGGGTGGGGGAGGGACTACAATGAGCAGTTCTTC
TRBD2	TRBV6-5	TRBJ2-5	few	CASSYEAGVPQETQYF	TGTGCCAGCAGTTACGAAGCGGGGGTACCACAAGAGACCCAGTACTTC
TRBD2	TRBV7-6	TRBJ2-1	-	CASSLVALAGGMAYNEQFF	TGTGCCAGCAGCTTAGTAGCACTAGCGGGAGGAATGGCCTACAATGAGCAGTTCTTC
TRBD1	TRBV11-2	TRBJ2-4	few	CASNRQGLGKNIQYF	TGTGCCAGCAACCGACAGGGGTTAGGCAAAAACATTCAGTACTTC
-	TRBV5-6	TRBJ1-2	-	CASSLAAGDGYTF	TGTGCCAGCAGCTTGGCTGCAGGGGATGGCTACACCTTC
-	TRBV4-1	TRBJ1-1	few	CASSPGDTEAFF	TGCGCCAGCAGCCCGGGGGACACTGAAGCTTTCTTT
TRBD2	TRBV5-4	TRBJ2-1	-	CASRSGTSGYNEQFF	TGTGCCAGCAGGTCCGGGACTAGCGGGTACAATGAGCAGTTCTTC